This TCR beta chain was sequenced for a study of CD8+CD57+ T cells in acquired aplastic anemia. The study's findings and limits: The study found no significant CD8+ Simpson's diversity difference between patients and controls. Patients and controls shared roughly 28 CD8+ CDR3 sequences, which appeared highly expressed in patients and within their immunodominant clones.

This clonotype occurred many times. Its antigen is as yet unknown. Genomic DNA templated the TCR beta VDJ and CDR3 profiling. TCRdb reprocessed the reads via MiXCR and lists one record per CDR3 protein. The sample lists 250,000 to 350,000 distinct CDR3 sequences; 50% to 70% were seen once. Sample: sorted CD4+, CD8+, or CD8+CD57+ T cells (not recorded which) from PBMCs. The source is a human donor with severe aplastic anemia or a healthy control (not recorded which).

The CDR3 sequence is CAWREHLEGGYTF. The DNA of the CDR3 is TGTGCCTGGAGAGAACACCTTGAAGGTGGCTACACCTTC. This sequence joins TRBV30 and TRBJ1-2; D not certain. Trimming removed 3 bases at V and 7 bases at J, with 15 bases between. This CDR3 is built from 13 residues. CDR1 is GTSNPN, CDR2 SVGIG, per germline (reference sequence).